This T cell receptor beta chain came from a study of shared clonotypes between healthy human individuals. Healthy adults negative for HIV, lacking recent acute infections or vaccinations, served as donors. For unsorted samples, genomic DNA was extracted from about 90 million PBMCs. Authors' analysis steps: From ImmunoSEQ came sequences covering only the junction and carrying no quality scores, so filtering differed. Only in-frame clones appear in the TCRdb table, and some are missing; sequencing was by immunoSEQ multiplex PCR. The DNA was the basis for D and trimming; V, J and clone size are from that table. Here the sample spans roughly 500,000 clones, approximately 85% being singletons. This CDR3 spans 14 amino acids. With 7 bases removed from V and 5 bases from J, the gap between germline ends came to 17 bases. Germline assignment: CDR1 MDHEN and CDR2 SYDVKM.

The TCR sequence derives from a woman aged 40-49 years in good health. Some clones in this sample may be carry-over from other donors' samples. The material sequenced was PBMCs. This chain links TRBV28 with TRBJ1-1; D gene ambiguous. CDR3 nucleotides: TGTGCCAGCACCCCAGCGGCCTCGAGGACTGAAGCTTTCTTT. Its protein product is CASTPAASRTEAFF.